These 25 T cell receptor beta chains share one sample of origin, sequenced in a study of shared clonotypes between healthy human individuals. Libraries were prepared by immunoSEQ multiplex PCR; TCRdb keeps only in-frame clonotypes and omits some of them. The table lists about 1 million clones, 60% to 80% of them singletons, with approximately 1.5% in the top ten. Sequenced material: memory CD4+ T cells sorted from blood. Sample subset: CD45RA-negative fraction. The receptors were sampled from a man between 18 and 29 years old in good health.

The DNA of the CDR3 is TGTGCCAGCAGCTTACCGTCAGATACGCAGTATTTT. Its translation is CASSLPSDTQYF. The chain combines TRBV7-8 with TRBJ2-3; D call uncertain. The CDR3 consists of 12 residues. Per germline, CDR1 SGHVS and CDR2 FQNEAQ. V gave up 2 bases and J gave up 4 bases, with 4 bases separating them.

The V and J genes are TRBV7-2 and TRBJ1-1; D perhaps matches TRBD1 (6 bases). Germline V CDR1 and CDR2: SGHTA, FQGNSA. The V end was cut by 5 bases, the J end by 7 bases, with 26 bases between. The CDR3 covers 17 residues. CDR3 protein: CASSRVGAPPPQNEAFF. CDR3 coding DNA: TGTGCCAGCAGCCGAGTGGGGGCTCCACCCCCCCAAAATGAAGCTTTCTTT.

V gene TRBV7-2 combines with J gene TRBJ2-3; weak D call: TRBD2 (6 bases). The V and J ends lost 1 base and 7 bases respectively, with 15 bases between them. The CDR3 runs to 15 residues. The germline V gene encodes CDR1 SGHTA and CDR2 FQGNSA. CDR3 region: CASSLGRERLNTQYF. The CDR3 DNA is TGTGCCAGCAGCTTAGGACGGGAGAGGTTAAATACGCAGTATTTT.

The chain combines TRBV5-5 with TRBJ1-1; D not certain. CDR1 is SGHKS and CDR2 is YYEKEE in the germline V gene (reference sequence). V lost 3 bases and J 0 bases, leaving 9 bases between the germline ends. The CDR3 covers 14 residues. DNA for the CDR3: TGTGCCAGCAGCTCGAACAACCTGAACACTGAAGCTTTCTTT. Its translation is CASSSNNLNTEAFF.

CDR3 sequence (DNA): TGCGCCAGCAGCCCCATGGACAGCCCCGGGTCTACCTTC. This translates into CASSPMDSPGSTF. V gene TRBV5-1 combines with J gene TRBJ1-2; a possible D gene is TRBD1 (6 bases). V lost 4 bases, J lost 14 bases, and 21 bases lay in between. Germline V gives CDR1 SGHRS, CDR2 YFSETQ. The CDR3 runs to 13 residues.

The chain uses TRBV5-6 and TRBJ2-2; 7 nucleotides align to TRBD1. Germline CDR1 and CDR2: SGHDT and YYEEEE. Germline trimming cut 0 bases from V and 4 bases from J; bases unmatched to any gene: 3. The CDR3 loop spans 15 amino acids. The CDR3 sequence: CASSLADRVTGELFF. The CDR3 bases are TGTGCCAGCAGCTTGGCAGACAGGGTCACCGGGGAGCTGTTTTTT.

The gene calls are TRBV29-1 and TRBJ1-4; D is undetermined. The germline V gene has CDR1 SQVTM and CDR2 ANQGSEA. V was cut by 5 bases and J by 5 bases, with 9 bases left in between. This CDR3 contains 12 residues. CDR3 coding DNA: TGCAGCGTTACGGGTTACAATGAAAAACTGTTTTTT. The encoded protein is CSVTGYNEKLFF. Full variable domain (missing parts from reference TRBV29-1 and TRBJ1-4): SAVISQKPSRDICQRGTSLTIQCQVDSQVTMMFWYRQQPGQSLTLIATANQGSEATYESGFVIDKFPISRPNLTFSTLTVSNMSPEDSSIYLCSVTGYNEKLFFGSGTQLSVL.

The V call is TRBV5-4, the J call TRBJ1-6; 8 bases are shared with TRBD1. The V gene end was trimmed by 5 bases and the J gene end by 7 bases; junction bases not matched to a gene: 8. The CDR3 consists of 15 residues. Germline CDR1 is SGHNT and CDR2 is YYREEE (reference sequence). CDR3 protein: CASSPTGVGNSPLHF. The DNA of the CDR3 is TGTGCCAGCAGTCCGACAGGGGTAGGCAATTCACCCCTCCACTTT.

The J gene is TRBJ2-7, the V gene TRBV11-2; D uncertain. Trimming cost V 5 bases and J 7 bases, with 9 bases left between them. Germline V gene sequence: CDR1 SGHAT, CDR2 FQNNGV. This CDR3 has 11 amino acids. Written as DNA, the CDR3 is TGTGCCAGCAGCATTGGCCTGGAGCAGTACTTC. Its protein is CASSIGLEQYF.

The chain is built from TRBV15 and TRBJ1-4; D gene uncertain. Germline assignment: CDR1 LNHNV and CDR2 YYDKDF (reference sequence). There are 14 residues in the CDR3. V was cut by 0 bases and J by 8 bases, with 10 bases left in between. The CDR3 DNA is TGTGCCACCAGCAGAGACCGTGTTTCCGAAAAACTGTTTTTT. This sequence encodes CATSRDRVSEKLFF.

This sequence joins TRBV2 and TRBJ2-1; TRBD1 matches at 7 bases. The CDR3 spans 15 residues. J lost 1 base, V lost 4 bases, and 4 bases had no gene match. Germline V gene lookup returns CDR1 SNHLY and CDR2 FYNNEI. As DNA, the CDR3 is TGTGCCAGCAGTGTACAGGGGCAGTCCTACAATGAGCAGTTCTTC. Protein sequence: CASSVQGQSYNEQFF.

The chain recombines TRBV28 with TRBJ1-1; the match to TRBD1 covers 8 bases. CDR3 length equals 15 residues. J was trimmed by 1 base and V by 8 bases; bases with no gene match: 9. Germline assignment: CDR1 MDHEN and CDR2 SYDVKM. This chain's CDR3 is CASARQGRGNTEAFF. DNA of the CDR3: TGTGCCAGCGCCCGACAGGGGAGGGGGAACACTGAAGCTTTCTTT.

This clone was seen more than once but under ten times. This chain links TRBV5-1 with TRBJ2-3; D is ambiguous. The CDR3 runs to 14 residues. Trimming left V 4 bases short and J 2 bases short, with 11 bases between. Germline CDR1 and CDR2: SGHRS and YFSETQ. This chain's CDR3 is CASSRTPDTDTQYF. The CDR3 DNA reads as TGCGCCAGCAGCCGCACCCCTGACACAGATACGCAGTATTTT.

The V gene is TRBV2, the J gene TRBJ1-6, with D tentatively TRBD1 (5 bases). From germline, CDR1 is SNHLY and CDR2 FYNNEI. V lost 3 bases to trimming and J lost 6 bases, with 9 bases between them. This CDR3 region has 14 residues. This CDR3 is CASSEQRGNSPLHF. Written as DNA, the CDR3 is TGTGCCAGCAGTGAGCAAAGGGGTAATTCACCCCTCCACTTT.

The J gene is TRBJ2-2, the V gene TRBV19; TRBD1 might be the D (5 bases). The CDR3 is 18 amino acids. Germline V CDR1 and CDR2: LNHDA, SQIVND (reference sequence). V was shortened by 4 bases and J by 3 bases, with 21 bases between the two germline ends. The CDR3 DNA follows: TGTGCCAGTAGTACGTGGTTGACGAGACAGCCTTACACCGGGGAGCTGTTTTTT. This sequence encodes CASSTWLTRQPYTGELFF.

This rearrangement joins TRBV6-5 to TRBJ2-3, with no clear D. V was pared by 8 bases and J by 2 bases, with 17 bases between. Germline V gives CDR1 MNHEY, CDR2 SVGAGI. The CDR3 has 15 amino acids. The CDR3 is CASRLRVYSTDTQYF. The CDR3 nucleotides are TGTGCCAGCCGCCTGAGAGTCTACTCCACAGATACGCAGTATTTT.

This chain links TRBV9 with TRBJ2-5; unclear D gene. CDR3 length: 14 amino acids. Trimming removed 0 bases at V and 5 bases at J, with 11 bases between. Germline loops: CDR1 SGDLS, CDR2 YYNGEE. The CDR3 loop is CASSVGPLGETQYF. The CDR3 DNA reads TGTGCCAGCAGCGTAGGTCCATTGGGGGAGACCCAGTACTTC.

The chain is built from TRBV5-4 and TRBJ1-6; no definite D call. CDR1 is SGHNT, CDR2 YYREEE, per germline (reference sequence). The CDR3 sequence is 14 residues long. Trimming took off 5 bases at V and 8 bases at J, with 14 bases between the two ends. CDR3 in DNA: TGTGCCAGCAGTAAAGAAACTAGGGATTCACCCCTCCACTTT. Encoded protein: CASSKETRDSPLHF.

The chain is built from TRBV15 and TRBJ1-1; tentatively, D is TRBD1 (6 bases). Looked up from germline, CDR1 is LNHNV and CDR2 is YYDKDF (reference sequence). The germline V and J ends were trimmed by 4 bases and 5 bases, with 11 bases remaining between them. CDR3 length: 13 residues. CDR3: CATSKGGRTEAFF. CDR3 DNA: TGTGCCACCAGCAAGGGGGGGCGGACTGAAGCTTTCTTT.

Points on this clone: An end of the junction does not agree with germline; a read error may underlie this. The V call is TRBV4-3, the J call TRBJ1-6, with unresolved D. This CDR3 comprises 15 residues. Germline V gene sequence: CDR1 LGHNA, CDR2 YSLEER. CDR3 sequence: CASSQEAGRNSPPHF. The CDR3 nucleotides are TGCGCCAGCAGCCAAGAGGCGGGAAGGAATTCACCCCCCCACTTT.

Concerning this clone: Other nucleotide sequences in the sample specify the same CDR3. The chain links TRBV5-1 to TRBJ2-3; D is possibly TRBD1 (5 bases). CDR3 length: 14 amino acids. The ends were cut back, 0 bases at V and 2 bases at J, with 7 bases in the middle. Germline CDR1 is SGHRS and CDR2 is YFSETQ. CDR3 nucleotides: TGCGCCAGCAGCTTGGGACAGAACACAGATACGCAGTATTTT. This encodes CASSLGQNTDTQYF.

The J gene is TRBJ1-4, the V gene TRBV4-1; unclear D gene. Germline assignment: CDR1 MGHRA and CDR2 YSYEKL. The CDR3 contains 17 residues. The ends were cut back, 5 bases at V and 0 bases at J, with 16 bases in the middle. Here the CDR3 reads CASSNIPPRATNEKLFF. CDR3 in DNA: TGCGCCAGCAGCAACATCCCTCCAAGGGCAACTAATGAAAAACTGTTTTTT.

Comments on this clone: Given a much more abundant clone one base away, this may be a read error. The V call is TRBV15, the J call TRBJ1-4; no definite D call. Germline V CDR1 and CDR2: LNHNV, YYDKDF (reference sequence). The length of the CDR3 is 17 residues. CDR3 DNA: TGTGCCACCAGCGGAGATAGGCCCACCCGGATTAATGAAAAACTGTTTTTT. Translated: CATSGDRPTRINEKLFF.

The rearrangement uses TRBV11-3 and TRBJ2-7; 8 nucleotides match TRBD1. V shed 5 bases, J shed 5 bases, and the junction held 8 bases outside the gene matches. Per germline, CDR1 SGHNT and CDR2 YENEEA. The CDR3 spans 14 residues. The CDR3 nucleotides are TGTGCCAGCAGCCCATGGACAGGGTCCAACGAGCAGTACTTC. It yields the protein CASSPWTGSNEQYF.

The chain has TRBV9 and TRBJ2-1, with D possibly matching TRBD1 (5 bases). The CDR3 sequence is 14 residues long. Trimming removed 5 bases from V and 5 bases from J, with 14 bases in between. Germline V gene lookup returns CDR1 SGDLS and CDR2 YYNGEE. CDR3 coding DNA: TGTGCCAGCAGGCCGGTAGGGGTCAACAATGAGCAGTTCTTC. Encoded protein: CASRPVGVNNEQFF. Filled out from reference TRBV9 and TRBJ2-1, the complete variable domain reads DSGVTQTPKHLITATGQRVTLRCSPRSGDLSVYWYQQSLDQGLQFLIQYYNGEERAKGNILERFSAQQFPDLHSELNLSSLELGDSALYFCASRPVGVNNEQFFGPGTRLTVL.